Listed below are T cell receptor beta chains from one sample, sequenced in a study of neurological immune-mediated disorders. TCRdb fed the 5' RACE reads into MiXCR, producing one record per CDR3 protein. The sample gives some 78,000 distinct CDR3 sequences, approximately 5% of which show up once; around 2.3% is in the top ten. The sample was PBMCs. These receptors were obtained from a woman in her thirties with multiple sclerosis. Both conserved end residues are part of each CDR3. A D gene is named only where the DNA matches it firmly. Size tells how often a clone was seen (once, few, many) or the class of an expanded clone, and some rows leave it out.

abundance	j_gene	v_gene	d_gene	CDR3aa	CDR3nt
few	TRBJ1-1	TRBV29-1	.	CTGGGRAEAFF	TGCACCGGCGGGGGGCGGGCTGAAGCTTTCTTT
many	TRBJ1-1	TRBV15	.	CATSISREAFF	TGTGCCACCAGCATTTCCCGGGAAGCTTTCTTT
.	TRBJ2-1	TRBV20-1	TRBD2	CSARIVVTSGRGANEQFF	TGCAGTGCTAGAATAGTTGTGACTAGCGGGAGAGGTGCCAATGAGCAGTTCTTC
many	TRBJ1-1	TRBV7-6	TRBD1	CASGPGQGGTEAFF	TGTGCCAGCGGCCCCGGGCAGGGGGGAACTGAAGCTTTCTTT
many	TRBJ1-1	TRBV7-9	.	CASIPQIGGPGYTEAFF	TGTGCCAGCATCCCTCAGATCGGGGGGCCCGGGTACACTGAAGCTTTCTTT
few	TRBJ1-2	TRBV20-1	.	CSATSGAGYTF	TGCAGTGCTACCTCGGGGGCCGGCTACACCTTC
few	TRBJ1-2	TRBV12-3/TRBV12-4	.	CASSSETGRGYGYTF	TGTGCCAGCAGCTCCGAGACCGGAAGAGGCTATGGCTACACCTTC
many	TRBJ2-5	TRBV12-3/TRBV12-4	.	CASSSGLQETQYF	TGTGCCAGCAGTTCGGGACTGCAAGAGACCCAGTACTTC
many	TRBJ1-2	TRBV5-8	.	CASSLQPREDGYTF	TGTGCCAGCAGCTTGCAGCCAAGGGAGGATGGCTACACCTTC
.	TRBJ2-4	TRBV20-1	.	CSAREPPGRLNIQYF	TGCAGTGCTAGAGAGCCCCCCGGGCGACTAAACATTCAGTACTTC
many	TRBJ1-5	TRBV4-1	.	CASSQEPGGNQPQHF	TGCGCCAGCAGCCAAGAACCGGGGGGCAATCAGCCCCAGCATTTT
many	TRBJ2-2	TRBV7-6	TRBD2	CASSLIRGGSNTGELFF	TGTGCCAGCAGCTTAATCCGCGGGGGGTCGAACACCGGGGAGCTGTTTTTT
few	TRBJ2-3	TRBV2	.	CASSHRVLISTDTQYF	TGTGCCAGCAGCCACCGGGTCCTTATTAGCACAGATACGCAGTATTTT
.	TRBJ2-3	TRBV5-1	TRBD2	CASRLAASTDTQYF	TGCGCCAGCAGGCTAGCGGCTTCCACAGATACGCAGTATTTT
few	TRBJ1-1	TRBV5-5	.	CASSLPAGNTEAFF	TGTGCCAGCAGCCTTCCAGCAGGGAACACTGAAGCTTTCTTT
many	TRBJ1-1	TRBV2	.	CASRPTRTEHEAFF	TGTGCCAGCAGGCCTACACGGACAGAACATGAAGCTTTCTTT
many	TRBJ2-3	TRBV12-3/TRBV12-4	TRBD1	CASSSYQGAGDTQYF	TGTGCCAGCAGTTCGTACCAGGGGGCGGGAGATACGCAGTATTTT
many	TRBJ1-2	TRBV28	TRBD1	CASSLLSGGGYTF	TGTGCCAGCAGTTTACTCTCAGGGGGTGGCTACACCTTC